The 15 T cell receptor beta chains reported below all come from one sample, sequenced in a study of technical replicates of blood from several donors. Clones were sequenced by immunoSEQ multiplex PCR, and TCRdb holds only the in-frame ones, with some missing. In the table there are 60,000 to 65,000 clones, about 88% of which are singletons. The sequencing input was PBMCs. Receptor source: a human donor in good health. Some clones in this sample may be carry-over from other donors' samples.

The chain recombines TRBV4-3 with TRBJ2-5, with D perhaps TRBD2 (5 bases). V was shortened by 0 bases and J by 6 bases, with 14 bases between the two germline ends. Germline loops: CDR1 LGHNA, CDR2 YSLEER. This CDR3 region has 15 residues. CDR3 amino acids: CASSQDYEFGKTQYF. CDR3 DNA: TGCGCCAGCAGCCAAGATTACGAGTTCGGGAAGACCCAGTACTTC.

This clone was detected once. The gene calls are TRBV6-4 and TRBJ2-2; TRBD1 aligns across 9 bases. There are 13 residues in the CDR3. Germline-derived CDR1 and CDR2 are MRHNA and SNTAGT. V gave up 10 bases and J gave up 4 bases; unmatched junction bases: 4. CDR3 in amino acids: CATGQGPTGELFF. The CDR3 DNA sequence: TGTGCCACCGGACAGGGGCCCACCGGGGAGCTGTTTTTT.

The rearrangement uses TRBV4-3 and TRBJ2-3; possible D gene TRBD2, 6 bases. Per the germline V gene, CDR1 is LGHNA and CDR2 is YSLEER. CDR3 size: 18 residues. V lost 0 bases to trimming and J lost 2 bases, with 18 bases between them. CDR3 sequence: CASSQEFSGGSNTDTQYF. For the CDR3, the DNA is TGCGCCAGCAGCCAAGAATTTTCCGGGGGTTCGAACACAGATACGCAGTATTTT.

In DNA form, the CDR3 reads TGTGCCAGCAGCGCCGGGACAGCCTCCGGGGAGCAGTACTTC. It translates to CASSAGTASGEQYF. This sequence joins TRBV27 and TRBJ2-7, with TRBD1 matching over 7 bases. In germline, CDR1 is MNHEY, CDR2 SMNVEV (reference sequence). This CDR3 region has 14 residues. V was clipped by 6 bases and J by 7 bases; unmatched bases: 12.

The V gene is TRBV4-3, the J gene TRBJ1-5; perhaps TRBD1 as D (5 bases). Germline lookup yields CDR1 LGHNA and CDR2 YSLEER. Trimming left V 0 bases short and J 0 bases short, with 9 bases between. The CDR3 runs to 16 residues. The CDR3 reads CASSQDGQGSNQPQHF. CDR3 coding DNA: TGCGCCAGCAGCCAAGATGGGCAGGGTAGCAATCAGCCCCAGCATTTT.

The chain carries TRBV6-5 and TRBJ2-1; 7 positions match TRBD1. The germline CDR1 and CDR2 sequences are MNHEY and SVGAGI. The CDR3 loop spans 16 amino acids. J gave up 0 bases and V 4 bases, and 6 bases lay outside the gene matches. The CDR3 sequence: CASSSPTGSSYNEQFF. Written as DNA, the CDR3 is TGTGCCAGCAGTTCCCCGACAGGGAGCTCCTACAATGAGCAGTTCTTC.

The sample holds one count of this clone. The chain joins TRBV10-3 to TRBJ2-5, with D maybe TRBD2 (5 bases). The CDR3 totals 13 residues. V gave up 7 bases and J gave up 4 bases, with 13 bases separating them. Germline loops: CDR1 ENHRY, CDR2 SYGVKD. The CDR3, as DNA: TGTGCCATCAAGCCTCTGGGAGCAGAGACCCAGTACTTC. As protein: CAIKPLGAETQYF.

CDR3 residues: CASSLGQMNTEAFF. The CDR3 coding sequence is TGTGCCAGCAGCTTGGGCCAGATGAACACTGAAGCTTTCTTT. The chain recombines TRBV5-8 with TRBJ1-1; D is undetermined. V was shortened by 0 bases and J by 0 bases, with 6 bases between the two germline ends. Per germline, CDR1 SGHTS and CDR2 YDEGEE. The CDR3 loop spans 14 amino acids.

DNA for the CDR3: TGCGCCAGCAGCTTGCTCGGGGGGCCGAACACTGAAGCTTTCTTT. This gives the protein CASSLLGGPNTEAFF. This chain joins TRBV5-1 and TRBJ1-1; TRBD1 is a possible D gene (6 bases). Germline CDR1 SGHRS, CDR2 YFSETQ. Deletions cut 1 base from V and 1 base from J, with 11 bases between. There are 15 residues in the CDR3.

For the CDR3, the DNA is TGCGCCAGCAGCCAAGTAGGGCGGGGGGGGAAAGCTTTCTTT. Its protein product is CASSQVGRGGKAFF. The chain recombines TRBV4-3 with TRBJ1-1; TRBD1 is a possible D gene (5 bases). This CDR3 region has 14 residues. CDR1 is LGHNA, CDR2 YSLEER, per germline. The ends were cut back, 1 base at V and 9 bases at J, with 15 bases in the middle.

The V gene is TRBV5-1, the J gene TRBJ2-3; 8 bases map to TRBD1. Losses at the gene ends were 4 bases for V and 3 bases for J; bases not matched to a gene: 4. Germline-derived CDR1 and CDR2 are SGHRS and YFSETQ. The CDR3 has 14 residues. In DNA form, the CDR3 reads TGCGCCAGCAGCCGGACAGGGTCTACAGATACGCAGTATTTT. It codes for CASSRTGSTDTQYF. Together with reference TRBV5-1 and TRBJ2-3, the CDR3 gives the full variable domain: KAGVTQTPRYLIKTRGQQVTLSCSPISGHRSVSWYQQTPGQGLQFLFEYFSETQRNKGNFPGRFSGRQFSNSRSEMNVSTLELGDSALYLCASSRTGSTDTQYFGPGTRLTVL.

The chain is built from TRBV10-3 and TRBJ2-1; no definite D call. Germline CDR1 is ENHRY and CDR2 is SYGVKD. V lost 0 bases, J lost 7 bases, and 7 bases lay in between. There are 13 residues in the CDR3. The CDR3 DNA reads TGTGCCATCAGTGAGTCGAGAGATAATGAGCAGTTCTTC. Translated: CAISESRDNEQFF.

V and J are TRBV6-1 and TRBJ2-7; D is perhaps TRBD1 (6 bases). The CDR3 spans 14 residues. V lost 10 bases to trimming and J lost 0 bases, with 16 bases between them. The germline V gene encodes CDR1 MNHNS and CDR2 SASEGT. The CDR3 here is CATARGPLSYEQYF. The CDR3 DNA follows: TGTGCCACCGCCAGGGGTCCCCTCTCCTACGAGCAGTACTTC.

The genes are TRBV30 and TRBJ2-7; 10 positions match TRBD1. The CDR3 is made up of 13 amino acids. Looked up from germline, CDR1 is GTSNPN and CDR2 is SVGIG (reference sequence). V shed 2 bases and J 4 bases; nucleotides not matched to a gene: 2. CDR3 loop: CAWSRGQGYEQYF. For the CDR3, the DNA is TGTGCCTGGAGTCGGGGACAGGGGTACGAGCAGTACTTC.

The chain links TRBV7-2 to TRBJ2-7; TRBD2 matches 7 bases. This CDR3 is 13 amino acids long. Germline V CDR1 and CDR2: SGHTA, FQGNSA. The ends lost 4 bases at V and 2 bases at J; junction bases unmatched: 2. CDR3 in DNA: TGTGCCAGCAGCTCCGGACTAGCCTACGAGCAGTACTTC. Amino acid sequence: CASSSGLAYEQYF.